This TCR beta chain was recovered during a study of beta chain features in type 1 diabetes. Every bit of the isolated RNA underwent reverse transcription, so sequencing read expressed TCRB transcripts. Method: immunoSEQ multiplex PCR; TCRdb's copy keeps in-frame clones and lacks some. The table lists tens of thousands of clones, around a third of them singletons. This clone has a handful of counts. Between the trimmed V and J ends, which lost 6 bases and 5 bases, there was a span of 11 bases. Germline V gives CDR1 SGHTA, CDR2 FQGNSA. The CDR3 extends over 13 amino acids. This receptor was identified in a woman aged 18-29 years in good health. Material: stem cell memory CD4+ T cells from blood. The V call is TRBV7-2, the J call TRBJ2-1; tentatively, D is TRBD2 (5 bases). CDR3 loop: CASSAGLNNEQFF. DNA of the CDR3: TGTGCCAGCAGTGCGGGCCTGAACAATGAGCAGTTCTTC.